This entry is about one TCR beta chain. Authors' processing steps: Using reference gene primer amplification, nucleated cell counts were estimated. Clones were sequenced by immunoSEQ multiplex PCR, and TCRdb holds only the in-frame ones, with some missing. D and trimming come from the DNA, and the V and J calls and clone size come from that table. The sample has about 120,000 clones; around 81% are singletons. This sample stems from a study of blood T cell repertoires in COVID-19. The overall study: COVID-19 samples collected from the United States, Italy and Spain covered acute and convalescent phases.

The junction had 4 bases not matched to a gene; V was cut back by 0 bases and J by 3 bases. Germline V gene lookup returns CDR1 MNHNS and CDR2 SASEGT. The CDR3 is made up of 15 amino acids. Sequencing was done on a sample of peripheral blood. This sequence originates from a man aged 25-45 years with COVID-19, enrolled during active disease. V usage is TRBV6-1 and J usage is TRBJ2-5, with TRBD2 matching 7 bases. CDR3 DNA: TGTGCCAGCAGTGAAGCTCTAGGACTAGAAGAGACCCAGTACTTC. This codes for CASSEALGLEETQYF.